This T cell receptor beta chain came from a study of beta chain features in type 1 diabetes. About the study: Age and gender were similar between patients and healthy donors, as were cell yields.

Study-level results: Possibly, sequencing cDNA over-represented cells that had high TCR expression levels. Here, the possible influence of HLA type (on TCRB rearrangement) remained unresolved.

Sorting based on CD45RO/CCR7/CD25/CD127/CD95/CD27 separated CD4+ naive, central memory, regulatory and stem cell-like memory cells. CDR3 length equals 15 residues. Per the germline V gene, CDR1 is ENHRY and CDR2 is SYGVKD. V dropped 0 bases and J dropped 1 base, with 9 bases sitting between them. The sequenced template was cDNA made from the entire isolated RNA. The method was immunoSEQ multiplex PCR; TCRdb's version includes in-frame clones alone and lacks a portion of them. Of about 220,000 clones detected, about 11% appear once; the ten largest clones hold approximately 1.3%. This clone was seen more than once but under ten times. Its matching antigen is unknown.

The receptor was derived from a man younger than 35 in good health. The sample comprised central memory CD4+ T cells from blood. The chain is built from TRBV10-3 and TRBJ2-5; D may be TRBD1 or TRBD2 (6 bases each). Here the CDR3 reads CAISESGGSQETQYF. The CDR3, as DNA: TGTGCCATCAGTGAGTCGGGGGGCAGCCAAGAGACCCAGTACTTC.